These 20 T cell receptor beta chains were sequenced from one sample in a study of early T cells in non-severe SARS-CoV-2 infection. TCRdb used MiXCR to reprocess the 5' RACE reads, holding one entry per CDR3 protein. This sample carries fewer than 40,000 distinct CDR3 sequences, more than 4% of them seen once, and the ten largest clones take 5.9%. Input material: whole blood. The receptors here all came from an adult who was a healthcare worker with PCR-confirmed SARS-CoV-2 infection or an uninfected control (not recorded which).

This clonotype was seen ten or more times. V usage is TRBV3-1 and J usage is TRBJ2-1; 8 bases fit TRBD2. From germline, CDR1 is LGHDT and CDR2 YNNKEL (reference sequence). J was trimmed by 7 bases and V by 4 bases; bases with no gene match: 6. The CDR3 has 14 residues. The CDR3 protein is CASSPGLAENEQFF. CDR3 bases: TGTGCCAGCAGCCCCGGACTAGCAGAGAATGAGCAGTTCTTC.

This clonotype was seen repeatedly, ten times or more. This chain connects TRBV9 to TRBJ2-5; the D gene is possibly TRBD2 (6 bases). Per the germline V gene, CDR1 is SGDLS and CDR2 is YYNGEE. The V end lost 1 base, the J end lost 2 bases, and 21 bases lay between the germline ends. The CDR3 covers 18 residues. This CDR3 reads CASSVQTSAGRLQETQYF. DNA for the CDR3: TGTGCCAGCAGCGTACAGACGTCCGCGGGAAGATTACAAGAGACCCAGTACTTC.

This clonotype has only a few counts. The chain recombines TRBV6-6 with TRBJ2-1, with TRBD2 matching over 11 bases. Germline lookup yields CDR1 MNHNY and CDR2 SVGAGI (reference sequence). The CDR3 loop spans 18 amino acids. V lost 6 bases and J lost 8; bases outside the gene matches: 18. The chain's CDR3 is CASSRPGLAGVPGDEQFF. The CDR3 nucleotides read TGTGCCAGCAGCCGCCCCGGACTAGCGGGTGTCCCCGGGGATGAGCAGTTCTTC.

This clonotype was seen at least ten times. This CDR3 is CSAKWGISNQPQHF. The CDR3 DNA sequence: TGCAGTGCTAAATGGGGTATCAGCAATCAGCCCCAGCATTTT. The V and J genes are TRBV20-1 and TRBJ1-5, with D hard to call. The CDR3 loop spans 14 amino acids. Germline V gene lookup returns CDR1 DFQATT and CDR2 SNEGSKA (reference sequence). V dropped 4 bases and J dropped 1 base, with 11 bases sitting between them.

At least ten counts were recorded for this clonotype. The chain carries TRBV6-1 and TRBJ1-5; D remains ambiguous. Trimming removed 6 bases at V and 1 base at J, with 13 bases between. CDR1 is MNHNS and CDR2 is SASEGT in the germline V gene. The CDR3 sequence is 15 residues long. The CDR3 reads CASSPVGLSNQPQHF. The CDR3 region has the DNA TGTGCCAGCAGCCCCGTAGGGTTGAGCAATCAGCCCCAGCATTTT.

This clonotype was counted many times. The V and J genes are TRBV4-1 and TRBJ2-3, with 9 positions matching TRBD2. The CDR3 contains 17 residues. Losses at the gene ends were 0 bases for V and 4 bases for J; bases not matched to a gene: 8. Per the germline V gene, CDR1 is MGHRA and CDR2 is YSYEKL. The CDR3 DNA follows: TGCGCCAGCAGCCAAGATTCCAGCGGGAGGCCAGCAGATACGCAGTATTTT. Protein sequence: CASSQDSSGRPADTQYF.

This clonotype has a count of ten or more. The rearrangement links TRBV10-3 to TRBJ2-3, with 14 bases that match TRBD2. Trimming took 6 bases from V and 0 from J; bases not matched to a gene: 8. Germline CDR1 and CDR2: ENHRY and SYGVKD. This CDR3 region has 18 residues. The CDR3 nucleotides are TGTGCCATCAGAGGACTAGCGGGGGGTCCTTCTAGCACAGATACGCAGTATTTT. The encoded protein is CAIRGLAGGPSSTDTQYF.

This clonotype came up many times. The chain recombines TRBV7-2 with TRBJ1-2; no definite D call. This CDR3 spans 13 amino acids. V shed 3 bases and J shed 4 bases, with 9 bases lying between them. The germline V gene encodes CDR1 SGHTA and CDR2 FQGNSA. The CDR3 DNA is TGTGCCAGCAGCTTCAGGTCCGCCTATGGCTACACCTTC. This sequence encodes CASSFRSAYGYTF.

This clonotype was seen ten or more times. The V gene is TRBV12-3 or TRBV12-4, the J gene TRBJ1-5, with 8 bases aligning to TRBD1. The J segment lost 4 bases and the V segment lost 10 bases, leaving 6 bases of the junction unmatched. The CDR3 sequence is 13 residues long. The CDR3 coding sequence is TGTGCCACCTCCAGACAGGGGAATCAGCCCCAGCATTTT. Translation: CATSRQGNQPQHF.

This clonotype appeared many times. CDR3 sequence (DNA): TGTGCCAGCTCGGGACAGGGGCCGCCCTACGAGCAGTACTTC. It is translated as CASSGQGPPYEQYF. This chain uses TRBV2 with TRBJ2-7, with TRBD1 matching over 10 bases. CDR3 size: 14 residues. Germline CDR1 reads SNHLY; CDR2 reads FYNNEI. V trimming: 8 bases; J trimming: 2 bases; junction bases outside the gene matches: 6.

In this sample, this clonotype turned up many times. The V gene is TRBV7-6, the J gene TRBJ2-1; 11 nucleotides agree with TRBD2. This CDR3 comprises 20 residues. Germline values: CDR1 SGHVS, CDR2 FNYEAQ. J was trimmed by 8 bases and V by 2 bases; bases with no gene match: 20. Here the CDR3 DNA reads TGTGCCAGCAGCTTATCCCCCCCCCTAGCGGGAGGCCGGATTGGGTATGAGCAGTTCTTC. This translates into CASSLSPPLAGGRIGYEQFF.

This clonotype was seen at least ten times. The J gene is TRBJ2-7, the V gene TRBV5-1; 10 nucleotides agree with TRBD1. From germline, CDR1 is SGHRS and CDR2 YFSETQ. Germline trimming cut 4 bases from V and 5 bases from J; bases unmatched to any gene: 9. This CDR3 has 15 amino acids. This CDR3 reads CASSLVGQGEHEQYF. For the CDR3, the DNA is TGCGCCAGCAGCCTGGTCGGACAGGGGGAACACGAGCAGTACTTC.

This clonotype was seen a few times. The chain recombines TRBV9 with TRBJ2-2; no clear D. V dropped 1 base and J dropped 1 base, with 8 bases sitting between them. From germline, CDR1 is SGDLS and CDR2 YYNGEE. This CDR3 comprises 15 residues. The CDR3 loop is CASSVRARNTGELFF. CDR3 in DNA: TGTGCCAGCAGCGTACGGGCCCGGAACACCGGGGAGCTGTTTTTT.

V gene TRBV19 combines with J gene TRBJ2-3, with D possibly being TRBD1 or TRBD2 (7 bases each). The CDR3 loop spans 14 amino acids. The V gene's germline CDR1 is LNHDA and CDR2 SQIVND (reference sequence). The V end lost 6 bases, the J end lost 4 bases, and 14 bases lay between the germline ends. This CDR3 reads CASRTGEGADTQYF. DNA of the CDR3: TGTGCCAGTAGAACAGGGGAGGGGGCAGATACGCAGTATTTT. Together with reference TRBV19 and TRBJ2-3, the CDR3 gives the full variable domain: DGGITQSPKYLFRKEGQNVTLSCEQNLNHDAMYWYRQDPGQGLRLIYYSQIVNDFQKGDIAEGYSVSREKKESFPLTVTSAQKNPTAFYLCASRTGEGADTQYFGPGTRLTVL.

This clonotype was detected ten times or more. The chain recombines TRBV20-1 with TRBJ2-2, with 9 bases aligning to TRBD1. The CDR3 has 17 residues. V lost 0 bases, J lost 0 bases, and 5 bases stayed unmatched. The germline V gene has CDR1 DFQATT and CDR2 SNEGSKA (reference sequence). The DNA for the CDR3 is TGCAGTGCTAGAGACCTAAGACAGGGGGCGAACACCGGGGAGCTGTTTTTT. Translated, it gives CSARDLRQGANTGELFF.

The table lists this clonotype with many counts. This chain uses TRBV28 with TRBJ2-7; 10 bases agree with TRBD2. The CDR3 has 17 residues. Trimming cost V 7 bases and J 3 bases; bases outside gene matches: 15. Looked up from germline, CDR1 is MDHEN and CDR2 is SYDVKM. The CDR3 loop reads CASNLSGGPSILYEQYF. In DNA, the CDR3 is TGTGCCAGCAATCTTAGCGGGGGGCCCTCCATTCTCTACGAGCAGTACTTC.

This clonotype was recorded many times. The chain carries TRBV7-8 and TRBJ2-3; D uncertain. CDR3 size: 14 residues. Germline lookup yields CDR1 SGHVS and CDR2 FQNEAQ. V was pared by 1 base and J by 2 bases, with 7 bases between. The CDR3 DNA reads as TGTGCCAGCAGCTTAGGGGCGGTCACAGATACGCAGTATTTT. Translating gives CASSLGAVTDTQYF. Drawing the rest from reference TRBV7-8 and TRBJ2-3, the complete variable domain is GAGVSQSPRYKVAKRGQDVALRCDPISGHVSLFWYQQALGQGPEFLTYFQNEAQLDKSGLPSDRFFAERPEGSVSTLKIQRTQQEDSAVYLCASSLGAVTDTQYFGPGTRLTVL.

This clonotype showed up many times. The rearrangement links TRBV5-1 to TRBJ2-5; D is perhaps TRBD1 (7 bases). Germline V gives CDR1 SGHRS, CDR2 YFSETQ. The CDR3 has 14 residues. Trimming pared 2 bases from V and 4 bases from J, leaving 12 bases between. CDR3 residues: CASSLNRGGETQYF. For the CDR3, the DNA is TGCGCCAGCAGCTTAAACAGGGGAGGAGAGACCCAGTACTTC.

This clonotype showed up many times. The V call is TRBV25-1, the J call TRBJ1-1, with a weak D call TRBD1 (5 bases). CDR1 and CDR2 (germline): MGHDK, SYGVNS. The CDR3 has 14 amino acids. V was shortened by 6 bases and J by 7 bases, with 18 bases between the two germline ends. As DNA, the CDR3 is TGTGCCAGCAGGATAGAGTCAGGGAAAGGTGAAGCTTTCTTT. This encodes CASRIESGKGEAFF.

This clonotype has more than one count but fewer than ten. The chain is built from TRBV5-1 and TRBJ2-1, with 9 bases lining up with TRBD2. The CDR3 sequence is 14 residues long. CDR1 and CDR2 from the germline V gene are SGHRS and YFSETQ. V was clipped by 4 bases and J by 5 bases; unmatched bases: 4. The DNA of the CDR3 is TGCGCCAGCAGCAAATTAGCGGGGGACAATGAGCAGTTCTTC. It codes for CASSKLAGDNEQFF.